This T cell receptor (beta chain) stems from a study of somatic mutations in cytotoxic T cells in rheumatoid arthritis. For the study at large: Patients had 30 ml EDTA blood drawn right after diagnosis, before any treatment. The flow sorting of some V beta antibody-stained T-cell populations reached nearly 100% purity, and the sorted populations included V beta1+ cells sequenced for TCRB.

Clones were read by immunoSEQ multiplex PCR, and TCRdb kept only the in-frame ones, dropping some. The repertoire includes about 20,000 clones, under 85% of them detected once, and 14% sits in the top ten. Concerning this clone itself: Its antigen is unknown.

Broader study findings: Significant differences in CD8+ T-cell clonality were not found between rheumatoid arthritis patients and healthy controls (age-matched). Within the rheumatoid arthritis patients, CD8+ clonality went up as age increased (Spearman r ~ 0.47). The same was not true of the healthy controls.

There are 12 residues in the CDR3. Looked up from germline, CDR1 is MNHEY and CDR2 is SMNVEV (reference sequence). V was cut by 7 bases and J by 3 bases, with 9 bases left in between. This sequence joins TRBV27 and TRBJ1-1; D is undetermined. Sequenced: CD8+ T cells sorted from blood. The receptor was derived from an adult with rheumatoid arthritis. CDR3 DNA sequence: TGTGCCAGCAAACCTCTGGACACTGAAGCTTTCTTT. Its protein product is CASKPLDTEAFF.